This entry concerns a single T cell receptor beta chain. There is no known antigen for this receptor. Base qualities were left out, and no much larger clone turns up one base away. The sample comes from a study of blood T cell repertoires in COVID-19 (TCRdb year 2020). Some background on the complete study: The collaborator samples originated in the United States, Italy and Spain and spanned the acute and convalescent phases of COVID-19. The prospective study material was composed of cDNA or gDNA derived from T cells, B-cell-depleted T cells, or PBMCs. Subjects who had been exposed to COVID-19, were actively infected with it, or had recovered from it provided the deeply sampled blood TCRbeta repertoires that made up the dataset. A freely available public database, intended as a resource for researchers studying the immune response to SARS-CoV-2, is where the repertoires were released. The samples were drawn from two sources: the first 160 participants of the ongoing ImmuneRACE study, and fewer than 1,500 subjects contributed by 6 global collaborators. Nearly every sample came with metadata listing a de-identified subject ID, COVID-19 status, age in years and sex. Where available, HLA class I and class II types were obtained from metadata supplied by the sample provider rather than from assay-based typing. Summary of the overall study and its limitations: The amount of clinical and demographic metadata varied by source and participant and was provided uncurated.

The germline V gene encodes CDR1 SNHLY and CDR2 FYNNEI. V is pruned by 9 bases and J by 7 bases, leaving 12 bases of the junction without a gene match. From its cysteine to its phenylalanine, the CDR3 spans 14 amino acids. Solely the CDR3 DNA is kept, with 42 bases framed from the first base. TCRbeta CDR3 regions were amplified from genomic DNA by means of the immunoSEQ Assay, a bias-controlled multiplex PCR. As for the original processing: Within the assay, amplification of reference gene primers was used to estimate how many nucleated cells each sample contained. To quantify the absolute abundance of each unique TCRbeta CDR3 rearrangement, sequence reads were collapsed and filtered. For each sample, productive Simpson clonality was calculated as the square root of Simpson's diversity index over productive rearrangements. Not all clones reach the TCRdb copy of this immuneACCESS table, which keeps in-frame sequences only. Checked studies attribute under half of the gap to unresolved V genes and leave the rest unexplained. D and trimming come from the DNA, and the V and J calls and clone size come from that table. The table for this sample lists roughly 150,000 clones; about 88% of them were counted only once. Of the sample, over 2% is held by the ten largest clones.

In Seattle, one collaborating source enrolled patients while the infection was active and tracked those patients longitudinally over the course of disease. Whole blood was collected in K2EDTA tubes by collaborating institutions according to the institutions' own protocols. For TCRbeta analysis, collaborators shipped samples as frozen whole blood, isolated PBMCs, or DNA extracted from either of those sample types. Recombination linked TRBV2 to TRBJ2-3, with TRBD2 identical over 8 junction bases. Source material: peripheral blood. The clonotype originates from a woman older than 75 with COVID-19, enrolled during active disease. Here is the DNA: TGTGCCAGTCGTTCGGGACTAGATTTACATACGCAGTATTTT. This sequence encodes CASRSGLDLHTQYF.